This T cell receptor (beta chain) was sequenced during a study of technical replicates of blood from four donors. Here immunoSEQ multiplex PCR was the method, and the copy in TCRdb shows in-frame clones only, minus some. The sample shows under 75,000 clones, approximately 92% of them seen only once. Per the germline V gene, CDR1 is SGHRS and CDR2 is YFSETQ. The V and J ends lost 4 bases and 1 base respectively, with 11 bases between them. This CDR3 has 14 residues. The TCR comes from a human donor in good health. Some clones in this sample may be carry-over from other donors' samples. Sequenced material: PBMCs. This chain uses TRBV5-1 with TRBJ1-1; D is ambiguous. The CDR3 DNA is TGCGCCAGCAGCCAACTAGACCAGAACACTGAAGCTTTCTTT. Protein sequence: CASSQLDQNTEAFF. Full variable domain (rest looked up from reference TRBV5-1 and TRBJ1-1): KAGVTQTPRYLIKTRGQQVTLSCSPISGHRSVSWYQQTPGQGLQFLFEYFSETQRNKGNFPGRFSGRQFSNSRSEMNVSTLELGDSALYLCASSQLDQNTEAFFGQGTRLTVV.